The 19 T cell receptor beta chains below all came from one sample that was sequenced in a study of CD8 T cells in ankylosing spondylitis. MiXCR, run by TCRdb on the 5' RACE reads, gives a single entry per CDR3 protein. The sample lists around 90,000 distinct CDR3 sequences; around 30% were seen once. Sequenced sample: blood, either unsorted or a sorted T cell fraction (not recorded which). The receptors were sampled from a male donor with ankylosing spondylitis or in good health (not recorded which).

This clonotype was picked up a small number of times. This rearrangement joins TRBV12-3 or TRBV12-4 to TRBJ2-7; 7 nucleotides agree with TRBD1. Germline trimming cut 5 bases from V and 0 bases from J; bases unmatched to any gene: 4. This CDR3 region has 14 residues. CDR3 sequence: CASSPGTVSYEQYF. CDR3 DNA sequence: TGTGCCAGCAGTCCCGGGACAGTCTCCTACGAGCAGTACTTC.

The V and J genes are TRBV6-1 and TRBJ1-5, with 9 bases that match TRBD1. The CDR3 runs 15 residues. Germline lookup yields CDR1 MNHNS and CDR2 SASEGT. J was trimmed by 5 bases and V by 7 bases; bases with no gene match: 9. The CDR3 DNA reads as TGTGCCAGCAACCCACGACAGGGGGTCGATCAGCCCCAGCATTTT. Amino acids: CASNPRQGVDQPQHF.

The chain combines TRBV6-5 with TRBJ2-7; 9 nucleotides align to TRBD1. Trimming at V came to 2 bases and at J to 4 bases, leaving 9 bases not matched to a gene. Germline V gene lookup returns CDR1 MNHEY and CDR2 SVGAGI. The length of the CDR3 is 16 residues. As DNA, the CDR3 is TGTGCCAGCAGTTACGGAGGACAGGGGAGCTCGTACGAGCAGTACTTC. Its translation is CASSYGGQGSSYEQYF.

This chain connects TRBV12-3 or TRBV12-4 to TRBJ2-2, with a weak D call TRBD1 (6 bases). The CDR3 is made up of 15 amino acids. Trimming took off 4 bases at V and 0 bases at J, with 9 bases between the two ends. CDR3 residues: CASSSGTSNTGELFF. The CDR3 DNA follows: TGTGCCAGCAGTTCCGGGACATCGAACACCGGGGAGCTGTTTTTT.

This clonotype was seen a handful of times. The chain carries TRBV12-3 or TRBV12-4 and TRBJ2-1, with D perhaps given as TRBD1 or TRBD2 (6 bases each). The ends were cut back, 6 bases at V and 10 bases at J, with 19 bases in the middle. CDR3 length: 14 amino acids. CDR3 coding DNA: TGTGCCAGCAGGCAAAATCAGGGGACTGAGGAGCAGTTCTTC. Encoded protein: CASRQNQGTEEQFF.

The chain couples TRBV5-6 to TRBJ1-6; D might be TRBD1 (6 bases). The germline V gene has CDR1 SGHDT and CDR2 YYEEEE. Trimming cost V 0 bases and J 0 bases, with 13 bases left between them. The CDR3 length is 18 residues. CDR3 loop: CASSLGSWGASYNSPLHF. CDR3 bases: TGTGCCAGCAGCTTGGGCTCGTGGGGGGCCTCCTATAATTCACCCCTCCACTTT.

This clonotype was observed once. A clone one base away is much larger, so this may be a read error. J is TRBJ1-6 and V is TRBV20-1; D ambiguous. Germline CDR1 DFQATT, CDR2 SNEGSKA (reference sequence). With 3 bases removed from V and 10 bases from J, the gap between germline ends came to 13 bases. The CDR3 runs to 13 residues. CDR3 sequence: CSASRWLGSPLHF. CDR3 bases: TGCAGTGCTAGTAGGTGGTTAGGGTCACCCCTCCACTTT.

This clonotype has ten or more counts. This CDR3 reads CASSRGEVEQFF. Here the CDR3 DNA reads TGTGCCAGCAGCCGTGGGGAGGTTGAGCAGTTCTTC. The V and J genes are TRBV3-1 and TRBJ2-1; TRBD2 is a possible D gene (6 bases). Germline V gives CDR1 LGHDT, CDR2 YNNKEL (reference sequence). With 4 bases removed from V and 9 bases from J, the gap between germline ends came to 10 bases. This CDR3 contains 12 residues.

The sample holds a few counts of this clonotype. The chain links TRBV20-1 to TRBJ2-7, with 8 bases that match TRBD2. Per the germline V gene, CDR1 is DFQATT and CDR2 is SNEGSKA (reference sequence). The V segment lost 4 bases and the J segment 2 bases; nucleotides outside the gene matches: 7. The CDR3 totals 14 residues. CDR3 nucleotide sequence: TGCAGTGCTACGGGGGGGAAGGACCCCTACGAGCAGTACTTC. Translating it yields CSATGGKDPYEQYF.

The rearrangement links TRBV5-5 to TRBJ1-1; tentatively, D is TRBD1 (5 bases). This CDR3 has 14 amino acids. Germline-derived CDR1 and CDR2 are SGHKS and YYEKEE (reference sequence). Trimming took 2 bases from V and 4 from J, leaving 12 bases between them. The CDR3 region has the DNA TGTGCCAGCAGCTTTCAGGGTACGAGCACTGAAGCTTTCTTT. Translation: CASSFQGTSTEAFF.

The chain is built from TRBV18 and TRBJ1-1; D possibly corresponds to TRBD1 (6 bases). Trimming removed 7 bases at V and 3 bases at J, with 12 bases between. The germline V gene has CDR1 KGHSH and CDR2 LQKENI. The CDR3 totals 13 residues. This CDR3 is CASFGGRHTEAFF. The CDR3 DNA is TGTGCCAGCTTCGGGGGGCGACACACTGAAGCTTTCTTT.

The rearrangement uses TRBV12-3 or TRBV12-4 and TRBJ2-3; the D gene is possibly TRBD2 (5 bases). This CDR3 is 15 amino acids long. V lost 3 bases and J lost 2, with 12 bases in between. The CDR3 sequence: CASSFSSGTTDTQYF. For the CDR3, the DNA is TGTGCCAGCAGTTTCTCCAGCGGAACCACAGATACGCAGTATTTT.

The sample holds many counts of this clonotype. J is TRBJ2-5 and V is TRBV7-9; D ambiguous. Trimming left V 2 bases short and J 4 bases short, with 8 bases between. Germline V gene sequence: CDR1 SEHNR, CDR2 FQNEAQ (reference sequence). CDR3 size: 13 residues. Here the CDR3 reads CASSLNSGETQYF. The CDR3 nucleotides are TGTGCCAGCAGCTTAAATTCCGGAGAGACCCAGTACTTC.

This clonotype has a single count. The chain employs TRBV5-5 and TRBJ2-7, with TRBD1 matching 8 bases. Germline assignment: CDR1 SGHKS and CDR2 YYEKEE (reference sequence). The CDR3 extends over 14 amino acids. J was trimmed by 3 bases and V by 2 bases; bases with no gene match: 4. The CDR3 region has the DNA TGTGCCAGCAGCTTACGTGACAGGGGCTACGAGCAGTACGTC. It yields the protein CASSLRDRGYEQYV.

The V call is TRBV27, the J call TRBJ1-1; perhaps TRBD1 as D (5 bases). V shed 3 bases and J shed 6 bases, with 17 bases lying between them. Germline V lookup: CDR1 MNHEY, CDR2 SMNVEV (reference sequence). The CDR3 totals 15 residues. CDR3 amino acids: CASSFDGGMRAEAFF. The CDR3, as DNA: TGTGCCAGCAGTTTCGATGGGGGTATGAGGGCTGAAGCTTTCTTT.

This clonotype has only a few counts. V is TRBV20-1 and J is TRBJ2-3, with 9 bases matching TRBD2. Germline loops: CDR1 DFQATT, CDR2 SNEGSKA (reference sequence). The CDR3 is 16 amino acids. Losses at the gene ends were 6 bases for V and 5 bases for J; bases not matched to a gene: 15. The CDR3 DNA reads as TGCAGTGCCATCATCGCTAGCGGGGTTGGGGGAGATACGCAGTATTTT. Its translation is CSAIIASGVGGDTQYF.

The chain links TRBV3-1 to TRBJ2-1; no clear D. CDR3 length equals 13 residues. Germline V lookup: CDR1 LGHDT, CDR2 YNNKEL (reference sequence). The germline V and J ends were trimmed by 1 base and 4 bases, with 5 bases remaining between them. CDR3 in amino acids: CASSQARYNEQFF. DNA for the CDR3: TGTGCCAGCAGCCAAGCTCGATACAATGAGCAGTTCTTC.

The genes are TRBV5-6 and TRBJ2-3, with D possibly TRBD2 on 6 matching bases. Trimming removed 0 bases at V and 0 bases at J, with 8 bases between. CDR1 and CDR2 (germline): SGHDT, YYEEEE. The CDR3 contains 15 residues. The CDR3 loop is CASSLASDSTDTQYF. The CDR3 DNA is TGTGCCAGCAGCTTGGCTAGCGACAGCACAGATACGCAGTATTTT.

This rearrangement joins TRBV5-6 to TRBJ2-5, with TRBD1 identical over 10 bases. This CDR3 contains 22 residues. V was clipped by 2 bases and J by 5 bases; unmatched bases: 27. The V gene's germline CDR1 is SGHDT and CDR2 YYEEEE. The CDR3 DNA reads TGTGCCAGCAGCTTCATCGGCGCCTTCAGGCTGATGGGGACAGGGGATAGGGAGACCCAGTACTTC. Its protein product is CASSFIGAFRLMGTGDRETQYF.